The 20 T cell receptor beta chains presented below share a single source sample, sequenced in a study of cytomegalovirus exposure and HLA in healthy donors. The table came from immunoSEQ multiplex PCR; TCRdb's copy has only in-frame clones and leaves some out. In the table there are 50,000 to 65,000 clones, 95% of which are singletons. The sample consisted of PBMCs. The receptors stem from a woman aged 18-29 years in good health and CMV-seropositive.

The rearrangement joins TRBV27 to TRBJ2-4, with D possibly matching TRBD2 (6 bases). Germline CDR1 reads MNHEY; CDR2 reads SMNVEV (reference sequence). The CDR3 consists of 15 residues. Trimming pared 3 bases from V and 0 bases from J, leaving 9 bases between. CDR3 nucleotides: TGTGCCAGCAGTTTTAGCGGCCTAGCCAAAAACATTCAGTACTTC. The encoded protein is CASSFSGLAKNIQYF.

The chain has TRBV6-1 and TRBJ1-4; D is possibly TRBD1 (5 bases). This CDR3 comprises 15 residues. CDR1 is MNHNS, CDR2 SASEGT, per germline. The V and J ends lost 6 bases and 7 bases respectively, with 18 bases between them. This CDR3 is CASRSPGRGGEKLFF. The CDR3, as DNA: TGTGCCAGCAGATCCCCGGGGAGGGGCGGTGAAAAACTGTTTTTT.

The rearrangement links TRBV7-2 to TRBJ2-3; 10 positions match TRBD1. CDR3 size: 14 residues. Germline-derived CDR1 and CDR2 are SGHTA and FQGNSA. The V segment lost 5 bases and the J segment 8 bases; nucleotides outside the gene matches: 7. The CDR3 sequence: CASSPDRGRGTQYF. CDR3 DNA: TGTGCCAGCAGCCCCGACAGGGGGCGGGGTACGCAGTATTTT. Full variable domain (remainder filled in from reference TRBV7-2 and TRBJ2-3): GAGVSQSPSNKVTEKGKDVELRCDPISGHTALYWYRQSLGQGLEFLIYFQGNSAPDKSGLPSDRFSAERTGGSVSTLTIQRTQQEDSAVYLCASSPDRGRGTQYFGPGTRLTVL.

V and J are TRBV6-5 and TRBJ2-7; 8 positions agree with TRBD2. Trimming removed 2 bases from V and 3 bases from J; junction bases left unmatched: 6. This CDR3 region has 15 residues. From germline, CDR1 is MNHEY and CDR2 SVGAGI. Here the CDR3 reads CASSYGALADYEQYF. The DNA of the CDR3 is TGTGCCAGCAGTTACGGGGCACTAGCGGACTACGAGCAGTACTTC.

The chain uses TRBV6-6 and TRBJ2-7; 7 bases match TRBD1. This CDR3 is 16 amino acids long. The germline V gene encodes CDR1 MNHNY and CDR2 SVGAGI (reference sequence). With V trimmed by 0 bases and J by 7 bases, 12 bases remained unmatched. The CDR3 reads CASSYSTEDRTPEQYF. The CDR3 coding sequence is TGTGCCAGCAGTTACTCGACCGAGGACAGGACACCGGAGCAGTACTTC.

The gene calls are TRBV5-8 and TRBJ2-1; TRBD2 matches at 7 bases. Unmatched junction bases numbered 7, after V lost 4 bases and J lost 3 bases. In germline, CDR1 is SGHTS, CDR2 YDEGEE. The CDR3 runs 15 residues. CDR3 loop: CASSVQGLNYNEQFF. CDR3 DNA: TGTGCCAGCAGCGTTCAGGGACTAAACTACAATGAGCAGTTCTTC.

The J gene is TRBJ2-7, the V gene TRBV4-3, with D possibly TRBD1 on 5 matching bases. The V gene lost 2 bases and the J gene lost 2 bases, with 7 bases spanning the gap. Germline lookup yields CDR1 LGHNA and CDR2 YSLEER. The CDR3 consists of 13 residues. As DNA, the CDR3 is TGCGCCAGCAGCCAAATCAGGGCCTACGAGCAGTACTTC. It is translated as CASSQIRAYEQYF.

The chain carries TRBV28 and TRBJ1-1; 8 bases align to TRBD1. V gave up 7 bases and J gave up 6 bases; unmatched junction bases: 10. Germline CDR1 and CDR2: MDHEN and SYDVKM. The CDR3 is 14 residues long. Here the CDR3 reads CASTFGGQGPEAFF. The CDR3 DNA follows: TGTGCCAGCACCTTTGGAGGACAGGGTCCTGAAGCTTTCTTT.

The DNA of the CDR3 is TGTGCCAGTAGTATCACCCCCGGACAGAATGAGCAGTTCTTC. Amino acid sequence: CASSITPGQNEQFF. The chain has TRBV19 and TRBJ2-1; possible D gene TRBD1, 6 bases. Germline CDR1 and CDR2: LNHDA and SQIVND (reference sequence). This CDR3 region has 14 residues. V was cut by 3 bases and J by 7 bases, with 13 bases left in between.

The chain recombines TRBV6-1 with TRBJ2-7; 14 bases agree with TRBD2. J was trimmed by 5 bases and V by 6 bases; bases with no gene match: 6. CDR1 and CDR2 (germline): MNHNS, SASEGT. This CDR3 spans 15 amino acids. Written as DNA, the CDR3 is TGTGCCAGCAGGGATCCGGGACTAGCGGGAGACGAGCAGTACTTC. This encodes CASRDPGLAGDEQYF.

The J gene is TRBJ1-2, the V gene TRBV6-6; TRBD1 aligns across 7 bases. The V and J ends lost 4 bases and 8 bases, in that order; junction bases with no gene match: 10. The germline V gene encodes CDR1 MNHNY and CDR2 SVGAGI (reference sequence). The CDR3 has 14 residues. The chain's CDR3 is CASSSDRASRGYTF. The DNA for the CDR3 is TGTGCCAGCAGTTCCGACAGGGCCTCACGGGGCTACACCTTC.

The V and J genes are TRBV28 and TRBJ2-1; 8 bases align to TRBD2. The J segment lost 4 bases and the V segment lost 3 bases, leaving 8 bases of the junction unmatched. CDR1 MDHEN and CDR2 SYDVKM come from the germline V gene. The length of the CDR3 is 16 residues. DNA of the CDR3: TGTGCCAGCAGTTTCACTAGCGGAGGGACTTACAATGAGCAGTTCTTC. Its protein product is CASSFTSGGTYNEQFF.

The chain employs TRBV11-2 and TRBJ1-1; D uncertain. CDR1 is SGHAT and CDR2 is FQNNGV in the germline V gene. V lost 6 bases and J lost 3, with 8 bases in between. The CDR3 runs 12 residues. The CDR3 coding sequence is TGTGCCAGCAGTTATACGGACACTGAAGCTTTCTTT. Translated, it gives CASSYTDTEAFF.

The chain employs TRBV6-6 and TRBJ2-7; 8 bases match TRBD1. J lost 1 base, V lost 6 bases, and 2 bases had no gene match. The CDR3 consists of 13 residues. Germline CDR1 MNHNY, CDR2 SVGAGI (reference sequence). In DNA form, the CDR3 reads TGTGCCAGCAGGGGGGACAGGTCCTACGAGCAGTACTTC. It is translated as CASRGDRSYEQYF.

The V and J genes are TRBV5-1 and TRBJ2-1; D gene ambiguous. This CDR3 comprises 17 residues. Trimming cost V 0 bases and J 0 bases, with 13 bases left between them. Germline V lookup: CDR1 SGHRS, CDR2 YFSETQ. CDR3 sequence reads: CASSLGGGPSSYNEQFF. In DNA form, the CDR3 reads TGCGCCAGCAGCTTGGGAGGCGGCCCTAGCTCCTACAATGAGCAGTTCTTC.

The V gene is TRBV6-5, the J gene TRBJ2-2; 11 nucleotides match TRBD2. This CDR3 spans 15 amino acids. Germline values: CDR1 MNHEY, CDR2 SVGAGI. J was trimmed by 4 bases and V by 2 bases; bases with no gene match: 0. The CDR3 sequence: CASSYGTSGTGELFF. In DNA form, the CDR3 reads TGTGCCAGCAGTTACGGGACTAGCGGCACCGGGGAGCTGTTTTTT.

This clone came up once. The chain is built from TRBV19 and TRBJ2-5, with 7 bases lining up with TRBD1. Germline CDR1 is LNHDA and CDR2 is SQIVND (reference sequence). The junction had 4 bases not matched to a gene; V was cut back by 5 bases and J by 4 bases. This CDR3 has 13 amino acids. The DNA for the CDR3 is TGTGCCAGTAGTCGACAGGGCAGAGAGACCCAGTACTTC. The encoded protein is CASSRQGRETQYF.

CDR3 in amino acids: CASSQGRGSNEQFF. For the CDR3, the DNA is TGTGCCAGCAGCCAAGGTCGCGGGAGCAATGAGCAGTTCTTC. The chain joins TRBV4-2 to TRBJ2-1, with TRBD2 identical over 7 bases. Germline assignment: CDR1 LGHNA and CDR2 YNFKEQ. J was trimmed by 6 bases and V by 1 base; bases with no gene match: 3. CDR3 size: 14 residues.

This chain links TRBV6-6 with TRBJ2-3; 7 bases line up with TRBD2. The CDR3 contains 16 residues. V trimming: 7 bases; J trimming: 4 bases; junction bases outside the gene matches: 14. Germline CDR1 reads MNHNY; CDR2 reads SVGAGI (reference sequence). The DNA of the CDR3 is TGTGCCAGCACAACGATGGGGAGGGCTAGTTCAGATACGCAGTATTTT. This sequence encodes CASTTMGRASSDTQYF.

V is TRBV14 and J is TRBJ1-1; D possibly corresponds to TRBD1 (6 bases). Germline CDR1 SGHDN, CDR2 FVKESK. The CDR3 extends over 15 amino acids. Trimming shortened V by 4 bases and J by 3 bases, and 15 bases separated the two germline ends. CDR3 amino acids: CASSPPWGRDTEAFF. CDR3 bases: TGTGCCAGCAGCCCTCCTTGGGGGCGAGACACTGAAGCTTTCTTT.